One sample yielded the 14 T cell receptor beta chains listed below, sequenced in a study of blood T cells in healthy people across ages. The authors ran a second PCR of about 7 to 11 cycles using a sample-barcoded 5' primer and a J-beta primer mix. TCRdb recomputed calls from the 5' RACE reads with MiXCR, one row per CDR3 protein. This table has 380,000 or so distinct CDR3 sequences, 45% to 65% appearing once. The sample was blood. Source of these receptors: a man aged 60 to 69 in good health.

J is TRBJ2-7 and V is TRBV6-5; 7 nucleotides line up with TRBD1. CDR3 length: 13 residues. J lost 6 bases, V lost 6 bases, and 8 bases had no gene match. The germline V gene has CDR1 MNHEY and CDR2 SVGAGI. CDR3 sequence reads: CASSPRDSCEQYF. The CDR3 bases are TGTGCCAGCAGCCCCCGGGACAGCTGCGAGCAGTACTTC.

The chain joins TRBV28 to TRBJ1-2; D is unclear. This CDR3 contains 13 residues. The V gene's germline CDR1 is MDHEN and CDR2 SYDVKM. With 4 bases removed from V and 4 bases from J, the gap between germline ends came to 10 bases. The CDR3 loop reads CASSWQLAYGYTF. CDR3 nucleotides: TGTGCCAGCAGTTGGCAACTGGCCTATGGCTACACCTTC.

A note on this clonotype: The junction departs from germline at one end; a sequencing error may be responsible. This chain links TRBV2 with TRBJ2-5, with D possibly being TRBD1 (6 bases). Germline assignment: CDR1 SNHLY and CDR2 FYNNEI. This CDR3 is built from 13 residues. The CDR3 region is CAGSTGPQQTQYF. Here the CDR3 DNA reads TGTGCCGGCAGCACAGGGCCGCAGCAGACCCAGTACTTC.

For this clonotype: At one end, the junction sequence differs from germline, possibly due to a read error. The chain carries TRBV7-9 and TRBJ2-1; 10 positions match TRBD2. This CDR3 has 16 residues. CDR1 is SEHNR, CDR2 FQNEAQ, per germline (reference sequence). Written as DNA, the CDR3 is TGTGCCAACAGCTTAGTTGGGACTAGCGATTACAATGAGCAGTTCTTC. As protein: CANSLVGTSDYNEQFF.

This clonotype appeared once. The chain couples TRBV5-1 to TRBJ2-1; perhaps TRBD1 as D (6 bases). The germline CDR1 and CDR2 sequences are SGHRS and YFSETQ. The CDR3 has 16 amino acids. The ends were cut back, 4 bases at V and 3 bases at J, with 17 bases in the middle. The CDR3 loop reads CASSPDRTVVYNEQFF. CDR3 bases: TGCGCCAGCAGCCCGGACAGAACCGTTGTCTACAATGAGCAGTTCTTC.

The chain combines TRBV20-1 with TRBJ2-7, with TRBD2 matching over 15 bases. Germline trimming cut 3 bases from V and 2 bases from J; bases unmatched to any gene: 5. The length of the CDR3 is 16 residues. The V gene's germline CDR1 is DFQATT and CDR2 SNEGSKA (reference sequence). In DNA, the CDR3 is TGCAGTGCTAGCCCCGGACTAGCGGGAGGGCCCTACGAGCAGTACTTC. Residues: CSASPGLAGGPYEQYF.

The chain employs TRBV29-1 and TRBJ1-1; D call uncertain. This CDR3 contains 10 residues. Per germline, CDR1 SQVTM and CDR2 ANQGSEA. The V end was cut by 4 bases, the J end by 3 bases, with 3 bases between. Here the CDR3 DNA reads TGCAGCGTTGCCCACACTGAAGCTTTCTTT. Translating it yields CSVAHTEAFF.

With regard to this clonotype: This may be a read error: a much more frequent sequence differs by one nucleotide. Written as DNA, the CDR3 is TGTGCCAGCAGTTTATTGTCTTACAATGGCTGCACCTTC. Translated, it gives CASSLLSYNGCTF. V usage is TRBV28 and J usage is TRBJ1-2; D gene ambiguous. Germline-derived CDR1 and CDR2 are MDHEN and SYDVKM. This CDR3 comprises 13 residues.

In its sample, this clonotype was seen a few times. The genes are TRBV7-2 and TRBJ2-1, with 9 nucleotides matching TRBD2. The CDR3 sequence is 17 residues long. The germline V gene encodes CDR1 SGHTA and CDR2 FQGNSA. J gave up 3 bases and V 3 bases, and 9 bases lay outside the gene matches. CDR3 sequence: CASSLGGTSPFYNEQFF. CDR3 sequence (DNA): TGTGCCAGCAGCTTGGGGGGGACTAGCCCTTTCTACAATGAGCAGTTCTTC. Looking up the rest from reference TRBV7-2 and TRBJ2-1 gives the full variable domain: GAGVSQSPSNKVTEKGKDVELRCDPISGHTALYWYRQSLGQGLEFLIYFQGNSAPDKSGLPSDRFSAERTGGSVSTLTIQRTQQEDSAVYLCASSLGGTSPFYNEQFFGPGTRLTVL.

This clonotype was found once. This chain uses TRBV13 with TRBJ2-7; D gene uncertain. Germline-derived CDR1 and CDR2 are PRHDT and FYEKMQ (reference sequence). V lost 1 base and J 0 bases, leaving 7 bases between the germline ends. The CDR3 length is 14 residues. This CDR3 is CASSLVGNSYEQYF. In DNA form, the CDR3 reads TGTGCCAGCAGCTTAGTGGGGAACTCCTACGAGCAGTACTTC.

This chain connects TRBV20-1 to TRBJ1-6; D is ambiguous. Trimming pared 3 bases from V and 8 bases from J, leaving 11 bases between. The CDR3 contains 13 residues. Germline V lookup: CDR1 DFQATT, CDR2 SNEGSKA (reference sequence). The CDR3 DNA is TGCAGTGCTAGGGGAGCGGGTGATTCACCCCTCCACTTT. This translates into CSARGAGDSPLHF.

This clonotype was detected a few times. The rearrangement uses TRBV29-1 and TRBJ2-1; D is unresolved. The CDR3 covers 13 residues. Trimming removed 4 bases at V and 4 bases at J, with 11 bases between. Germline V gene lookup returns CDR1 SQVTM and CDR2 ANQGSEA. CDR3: CSVGSPLYNEQFF. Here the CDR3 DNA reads TGCAGCGTTGGGTCACCCCTTTACAATGAGCAGTTCTTC.

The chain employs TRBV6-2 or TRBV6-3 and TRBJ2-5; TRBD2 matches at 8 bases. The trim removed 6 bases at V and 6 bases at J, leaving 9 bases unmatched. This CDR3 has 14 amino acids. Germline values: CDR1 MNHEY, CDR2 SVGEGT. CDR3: CASSGRDGGKTQYF. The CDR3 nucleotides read TGTGCCAGCAGCGGGAGGGACGGCGGGAAGACCCAGTACTTC.

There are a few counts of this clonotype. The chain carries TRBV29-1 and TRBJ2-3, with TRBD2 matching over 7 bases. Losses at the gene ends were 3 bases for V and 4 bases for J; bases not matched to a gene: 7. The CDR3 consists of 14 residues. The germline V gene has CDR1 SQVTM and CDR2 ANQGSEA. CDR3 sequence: CSVDLGAGADTQYF. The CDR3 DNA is TGCAGCGTTGATCTGGGTGCGGGGGCAGATACGCAGTATTTT.